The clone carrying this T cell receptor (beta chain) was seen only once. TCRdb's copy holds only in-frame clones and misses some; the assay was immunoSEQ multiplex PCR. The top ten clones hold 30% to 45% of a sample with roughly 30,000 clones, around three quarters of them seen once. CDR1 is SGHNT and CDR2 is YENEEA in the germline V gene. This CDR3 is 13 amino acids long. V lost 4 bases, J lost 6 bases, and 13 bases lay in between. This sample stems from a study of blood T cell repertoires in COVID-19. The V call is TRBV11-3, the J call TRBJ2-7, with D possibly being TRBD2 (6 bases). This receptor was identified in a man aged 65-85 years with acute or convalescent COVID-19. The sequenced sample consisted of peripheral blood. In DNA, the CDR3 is TGTGCCAGCAGCTATGGAGGGCACGGCGAGCAGTACTTC. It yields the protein CASSYGGHGEQYF.